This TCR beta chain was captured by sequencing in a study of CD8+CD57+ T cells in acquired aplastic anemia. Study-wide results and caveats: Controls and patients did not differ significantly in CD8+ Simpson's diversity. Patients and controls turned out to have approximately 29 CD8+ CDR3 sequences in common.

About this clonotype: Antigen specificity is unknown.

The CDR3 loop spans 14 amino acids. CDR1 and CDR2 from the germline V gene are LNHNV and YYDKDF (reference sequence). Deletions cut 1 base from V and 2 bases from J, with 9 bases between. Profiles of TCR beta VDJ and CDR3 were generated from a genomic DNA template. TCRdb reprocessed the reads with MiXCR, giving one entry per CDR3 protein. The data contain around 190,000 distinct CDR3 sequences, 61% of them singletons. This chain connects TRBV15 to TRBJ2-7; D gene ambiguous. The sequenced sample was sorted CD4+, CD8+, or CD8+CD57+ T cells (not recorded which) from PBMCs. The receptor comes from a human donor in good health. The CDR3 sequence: CATSRGNGPYEQYF. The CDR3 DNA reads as TGTGCCACCAGCAGAGGAAACGGACCCTACGAGCAGTACTTC. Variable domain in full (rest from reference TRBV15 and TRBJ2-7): DAMVIQNPRYQVTQFGKPVTLSCSQTLNHNVMYWYQQKSSQAPKLLFHYYDKDFNNEADTPDNFQSRRPNTSFCFLDIRSPGLGDTAMYLCATSRGNGPYEQYFGPGTRLTVT.